The entry below describes one T cell receptor (beta chain). Its target is unknown. The record originates from a study of CD8 T cells in ankylosing spondylitis. V shed 7 bases and J shed 8 bases, with 8 bases lying between them. CDR1 and CDR2 from the germline V gene are MNHNY and SVGAGI (reference sequence). This CDR3 spans 11 amino acids. Overall study results and limits: Prior literature has documented some motif variants in synovial fluid and blood from reactive arthritis. Seemingly characteristic of ankylosing spondylitis blood was a TCR beta motif consisting of eight highly homologous variants. The authors found the disease-linked clones to be CD8+ and relatively rare in peripheral blood. Disease-linked clones were reportedly significantly enriched in matched ankylosing spondylitis synovial fluid.

Using its own MiXCR run on the 5' RACE reads, TCRdb lists one record per CDR3 protein. The data hold 150,000 to 250,000 distinct CDR3 sequences, with around 13% observed a single time. The sequenced material came from blood, either unsorted or a sorted T cell fraction (not recorded which). This clonotype was sampled from a male donor with ankylosing spondylitis or in good health (not recorded which). V is TRBV6-6 and J is TRBJ1-4; D is undetermined. The CDR3 DNA reads TGTGCCAGCACCTTGGGAGAAAAACTGTTTTTT. Its protein product is CASTLGEKLFF.